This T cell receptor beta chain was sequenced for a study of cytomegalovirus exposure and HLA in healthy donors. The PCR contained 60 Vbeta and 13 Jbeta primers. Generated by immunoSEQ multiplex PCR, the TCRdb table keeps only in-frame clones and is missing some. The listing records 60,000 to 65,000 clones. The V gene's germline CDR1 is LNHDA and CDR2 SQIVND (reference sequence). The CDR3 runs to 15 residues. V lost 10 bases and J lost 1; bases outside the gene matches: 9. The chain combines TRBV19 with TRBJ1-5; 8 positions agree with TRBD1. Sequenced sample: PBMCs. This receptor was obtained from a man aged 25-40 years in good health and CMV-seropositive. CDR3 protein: CATKITGGSNQPQHF. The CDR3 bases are TGTGCCACTAAAATCACAGGGGGGAGCAATCAGCCCCAGCATTTT.